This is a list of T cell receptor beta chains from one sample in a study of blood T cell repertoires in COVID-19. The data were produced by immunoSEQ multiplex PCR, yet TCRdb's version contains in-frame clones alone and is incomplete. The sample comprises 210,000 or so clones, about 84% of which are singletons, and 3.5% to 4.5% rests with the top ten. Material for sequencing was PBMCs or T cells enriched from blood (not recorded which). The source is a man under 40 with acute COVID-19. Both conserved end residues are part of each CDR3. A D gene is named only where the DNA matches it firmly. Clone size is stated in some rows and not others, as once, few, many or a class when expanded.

CDR3nt: TGTGCCAGCAGTTTTCTGCGGGGCGAAGATACGCAGTATTTT; CDR3aa: CASSFLRGEDTQYF; abundance: .; j_gene: TRBJ2-3; v_gene: TRBV6-2/TRBV6-3; d_gene: .
CDR3nt: TGTGCCAGCAGTTACCAGGGACAGGGGGCTACCGACGAGCAGTACTTC; CDR3aa: CASSYQGQGATDEQYF; abundance: once; j_gene: TRBJ2-7; v_gene: TRBV6-5; d_gene: TRBD1
CDR3nt: TGTGCCAGTAGTAGCGGACTAGCGGGCATGTCAGATACGCAGTATTTT; CDR3aa: CASSSGLAGMSDTQYF; abundance: .; j_gene: TRBJ2-3; v_gene: TRBV19; d_gene: TRBD2
CDR3nt: TGTGCCAGCTCGGGGAGCTCCTACAATGAGCAGTTCTTC; CDR3aa: CASSGSSYNEQFF; abundance: .; j_gene: TRBJ2-1; v_gene: TRBV11-2; d_gene: .
CDR3nt: TGTGCCAGCAGGGCCCTGGACATCGCCTCAGAGACCCAGTACTTC; CDR3aa: CASRALDIASETQYF; abundance: .; j_gene: TRBJ2-5; v_gene: TRBV6-5; d_gene: .
CDR3nt: TGCGCCAGCAGCCAAGCCGGGACAGGGGGCGCGCAGAACTATGGCTACACCTTC; CDR3aa: CASSQAGTGGAQNYGYTF; abundance: .; j_gene: TRBJ1-2; v_gene: TRBV4-1; d_gene: TRBD1
CDR3nt: TGCAGCGTCACCCTCGGGACTAGCGGAAACACAGATACGCAGTATTTT; CDR3aa: CSVTLGTSGNTDTQYF; abundance: .; j_gene: TRBJ2-3; v_gene: TRBV29-1; d_gene: TRBD2
CDR3nt: TGTGCCAGCAGGTTGGACAGGGGGTTTCAAGAGACCCAGTACTTC; CDR3aa: CASRLDRGFQETQYF; abundance: .; j_gene: TRBJ2-5; v_gene: TRBV7-9; d_gene: TRBD1
CDR3nt: TGTGCCAGCAGCGCTCAGACAGGATCTAACTATGGCTACACCTTC; CDR3aa: CASSAQTGSNYGYTF; abundance: .; j_gene: TRBJ1-2; v_gene: TRBV9; d_gene: .
CDR3nt: TGCGCCAGCAGCTTGGGGTCAGGGCGCCGGGACACCATATATTTT; CDR3aa: CASSLGSGRRDTIYF; abundance: .; j_gene: TRBJ1-3; v_gene: TRBV5-1; d_gene: .
CDR3nt: TGTGCCAGCAGTGACGCGGGGGGGCCAACAGATACGCAGTATTTT; CDR3aa: CASSDAGGPTDTQYF; abundance: few; j_gene: TRBJ2-3; v_gene: TRBV6-4; d_gene: TRBD2
CDR3nt: TGTGCCAGCGGTAGTTACACCTTC; CDR3aa: CASGSYTF; abundance: .; j_gene: TRBJ1-2; v_gene: TRBV2; d_gene: .
CDR3nt: TGTGCCAGCAGCTTAGACTTCCTGACGGGACAGTGCCATAGCTCCTACGAGCAGTACTTC; CDR3aa: CASSLDFLTGQCHSSYEQYF; abundance: .; j_gene: TRBJ2-7; v_gene: TRBV11-3; d_gene: TRBD1
CDR3nt: TGCGCCAGCAGCCCTGGACAGGGCGGCAATCAGCCCCAGCATTTT; CDR3aa: CASSPGQGGNQPQHF; abundance: .; j_gene: TRBJ1-5; v_gene: TRBV5-1; d_gene: TRBD1
CDR3nt: TGTGCCATGTCCCGGGATGGGGGGACTGAAGCTTTCTTT; CDR3aa: CAMSRDGGTEAFF; abundance: .; j_gene: TRBJ1-1; v_gene: TRBV10-3; d_gene: .
CDR3nt: TGTGCCAGCAGGACCGGGACAGGGCATTCCTACGAGCAGTACTTC; CDR3aa: CASRTGTGHSYEQYF; abundance: .; j_gene: TRBJ2-7; v_gene: TRBV6-5; d_gene: TRBD1
CDR3nt: TGTGCCAGCAGTTTTACAGCTGAAAAACTGTTTTTT; CDR3aa: CASSFTAEKLFF; abundance: .; j_gene: TRBJ1-4; v_gene: TRBV6-5; d_gene: .
CDR3nt: TGTGCCAGCAGACCTTCGGCGGGGGGGCCTAGGTCCTACGAGCAGTACTTC; CDR3aa: CASRPSAGGPRSYEQYF; abundance: many; j_gene: TRBJ2-7; v_gene: TRBV28; d_gene: TRBD2
CDR3nt: TGTGCCAGCAGTGAATTCCCCAGCGGGGGGTACAATGAGCAGTTCTTC; CDR3aa: CASSEFPSGGYNEQFF; abundance: .; j_gene: TRBJ2-1; v_gene: TRBV2; d_gene: TRBD2
CDR3nt: TGTGCCAGCAGCGGGGACAATCTTAACTATGGCTACACCTTC; CDR3aa: CASSGDNLNYGYTF; abundance: .; j_gene: TRBJ1-2; v_gene: TRBV6-6; d_gene: .
CDR3nt: TGTGCCAGCAGCCAAGAGAGGTTGGACACTGAAGCTTTCTTT; CDR3aa: CASSQERLDTEAFF; abundance: .; j_gene: TRBJ1-1; v_gene: TRBV3-1/TRBV3-2; d_gene: .
CDR3nt: TGTGCCAGCAGGGGACAGGGGACCGTTAATGAGCAGTTCTTC; CDR3aa: CASRGQGTVNEQFF; abundance: once; j_gene: TRBJ2-1; v_gene: TRBV6-5; d_gene: TRBD1
CDR3nt: TGTGCCAGCAGCGTAGCGGGGGTGGGGATCGATGAGCAGTTCTTC; CDR3aa: CASSVAGVGIDEQFF; abundance: .; j_gene: TRBJ2-1; v_gene: TRBV9; d_gene: .